Below, 27 T cell receptor beta chains from the same sample are listed, as sequenced in a study of shared clonotypes between healthy human individuals. Sequenced by immunoSEQ multiplex PCR; TCRdb stores in-frame clones only, minus some. The sample lists over a million clones; about 96% were seen once. Sequencing was done on a sample of naive CD4+ T cells sorted from blood. Subset here: CD45RA+ positively selected. The source is a man aged 30 to 45 in good health.

The chain employs TRBV10-2 and TRBJ1-1; no definite D call. Trimming pared 3 bases from V and 0 bases from J, leaving 14 bases between. Germline loops: CDR1 WSHSY, CDR2 SAAADI. This CDR3 spans 16 amino acids. In DNA, the CDR3 is TGCGCCAGCAGTGAAGTCGTGGGTTGGGTGAACACTGAAGCTTTCTTT. Its protein is CASSEVVGWVNTEAFF.

The chain combines TRBV7-3 with TRBJ2-2, with D maybe TRBD2 (6 bases). Per germline, CDR1 SGHTA and CDR2 FQGTGA. V dropped 4 bases and J dropped 1 base, with 16 bases sitting between them. The CDR3 spans 17 residues. The CDR3 sequence: CASSSNSGLLNTGELFF. CDR3 DNA sequence: TGTGCCAGCAGCTCCAATTCGGGACTTTTGAACACCGGGGAGCTGTTTTTT.

This chain connects TRBV5-1 to TRBJ2-7; possible D gene TRBD1, 6 bases. Trimming shortened V by 4 bases and J by 5 bases, and 25 bases separated the two germline ends. CDR3 length: 17 amino acids. The V gene's germline CDR1 is SGHRS and CDR2 YFSETQ. The CDR3 DNA sequence: TGCGCCAGCAGCGAGAAAAACAGGGTGCGACTTAGGAACGAGCAGTACTTC. Encoded protein: CASSEKNRVRLRNEQYF.

J is TRBJ2-7 and V is TRBV27; TRBD2 might be the D (6 bases). Germline loops: CDR1 MNHEY, CDR2 SMNVEV (reference sequence). This CDR3 is built from 14 residues. V was shortened by 3 bases and J by 3 bases, with 12 bases between the two germline ends. CDR3 in amino acids: CASSFRERNYEQYF. CDR3 nucleotide sequence: TGTGCCAGCAGTTTTCGGGAGCGAAACTACGAGCAGTACTTC.

The chain uses TRBV5-4 and TRBJ1-2; tentative D call: TRBD1 (6 bases). V was clipped by 5 bases and J by 8 bases, with 16 bases between them. Germline CDR1 is SGHNT and CDR2 is YYREEE (reference sequence). The CDR3 is made up of 13 amino acids. DNA for the CDR3: TGTGCCAGCAGATACAGGGATCTCTCGGGCTACACCTTC. It is translated as CASRYRDLSGYTF.

The genes are TRBV5-8 and TRBJ1-2, with a possible D match to TRBD1 (6 bases). The germline V and J ends were trimmed by 0 bases and 7 bases, with 19 bases remaining between them. CDR1 and CDR2 (germline): SGHTS, YDEGEE. This CDR3 spans 16 amino acids. The DNA for the CDR3 is TGTGCCAGCAGCTTGGTTTCGGGGGGGACATTTCCTGGCTACACCTTC. Translated, it gives CASSLVSGGTFPGYTF.

This rearrangement joins TRBV4-1 to TRBJ2-7; TRBD1 agrees at 7 bases. Germline V gene data show CDR1 as MGHRA and CDR2 as YSYEKL. CDR3 size: 16 residues. V lost 0 bases, J lost 7 bases, and 12 bases stayed unmatched. CDR3 in amino acids: CASSQDPDRARGEQYF. As DNA, the CDR3 is TGCGCCAGCAGCCAAGACCCTGACAGGGCCCGGGGAGAGCAGTACTTC.

J is TRBJ1-4 and V is TRBV27; a weak D match, TRBD1 (6 bases). The V end lost 8 bases, the J end lost 4 bases, and 14 bases lay between the germline ends. This CDR3 is built from 14 residues. The germline V gene encodes CDR1 MNHEY and CDR2 SMNVEV (reference sequence). CDR3 DNA: TGTGCCAGCCGCTTACAGGGTCGTAATGAAAAACTGTTTTTT. Residues: CASRLQGRNEKLFF.

The V call is TRBV2, the J call TRBJ2-4; TRBD1 matches 7 bases. Trimming at V came to 5 bases and at J to 4 bases, leaving 5 bases not matched to a gene. In germline, CDR1 is SNHLY, CDR2 FYNNEI. This CDR3 is built from 14 residues. The CDR3 spells CASSRQGVKNIQYF. The DNA for the CDR3 is TGTGCCAGCAGTAGACAGGGCGTTAAAAACATTCAGTACTTC.

The chain employs TRBV30 and TRBJ2-1, with D possibly being TRBD1 or TRBD2 (5 bases each). The CDR3 is made up of 14 amino acids. Germline CDR1 GTSNPN, CDR2 SVGIG (reference sequence). V was shortened by 3 bases and J by 0 bases, with 9 bases between the two germline ends. The CDR3 loop is CAWRWGFSYNEQFF. The CDR3 bases are TGTGCCTGGAGATGGGGGTTCTCCTACAATGAGCAGTTCTTC.

J is TRBJ1-2 and V is TRBV5-7, with D uncertain. TRBV5-7 is an ORF; its function is uncertain. This CDR3 has 13 residues. V was trimmed by 2 bases and J by 5 bases, leaving 10 bases between them. The CDR3 region is CASSFCPYYGYTF. CDR3 DNA: TGTGCCAGCAGCTTCTGCCCGTATTATGGCTACACCTTC.

This chain joins TRBV9 and TRBJ2-5; TRBD1 aligns across 9 bases. Germline values: CDR1 SGDLS, CDR2 YYNGEE. V dropped 0 bases and J dropped 7; count of bases not matched to a gene: 10. The length of the CDR3 is 16 residues. The CDR3 reads CASSVAGTGQGVTQYF. In DNA form, the CDR3 reads TGTGCCAGCAGCGTAGCTGGGACGGGACAGGGTGTGACCCAGTACTTC.

The chain uses TRBV7-3 and TRBJ2-2; D is possibly TRBD1 or TRBD2 (5 bases each). CDR1 is SGHTA and CDR2 is FQGTGA in the germline V gene. V was clipped by 4 bases and J by 2 bases, with 11 bases between them. This CDR3 contains 15 residues. CDR3 loop: CASSYTGHNTGELFF. Written as DNA, the CDR3 is TGTGCCAGCAGCTACACGGGGCATAACACCGGGGAGCTGTTTTTT.

V is TRBV2 and J is TRBJ1-5; D ambiguous. Per germline, CDR1 SNHLY and CDR2 FYNNEI. CDR3 size: 15 residues. Trimming shortened V by 0 bases and J by 5 bases, and 11 bases separated the two germline ends. CDR3 in DNA: TGTGCCAGCAGTGAAGCGCAACCAGTCGATCAGCCCCAGCATTTT. It codes for CASSEAQPVDQPQHF.

The chain carries TRBV6-1 and TRBJ2-3, with 7 bases fitting TRBD2. V gave up 9 bases and J gave up 6 bases; unmatched junction bases: 3. Germline CDR1 reads MNHNS; CDR2 reads SASEGT. The CDR3 sequence is 11 residues long. The CDR3, as DNA: TGTGCCAGACCGACTAGCGATACGCAGTATTTT. Translation: CARPTSDTQYF.

This clone was observed a handful of times. This chain uses TRBV18 with TRBJ2-7, with TRBD2 identical over 8 bases. Per the germline V gene, CDR1 is KGHSH and CDR2 is LQKENI. The V segment lost 1 base and the J segment 3 bases; nucleotides outside the gene matches: 5. There are 15 residues in the CDR3. For the CDR3, the DNA is TGTGCCAGCTCACCACTCGGGGGGGTCGACTACGAGCAGTACTTC. Encoded protein: CASSPLGGVDYEQYF.

The chain combines TRBV19 with TRBJ2-1; D remains ambiguous. The V end was cut by 4 bases, the J end by 15 bases, with 25 bases between. CDR3 length: 15 amino acids. Germline V gene sequence: CDR1 LNHDA, CDR2 SQIVND (reference sequence). CDR3: CASSNPIRPATSRFF. For the CDR3, the DNA is TGTGCCAGTAGTAATCCCATCCGTCCAGCCACTTCCCGGTTCTTC.

This clone was found once. One junction end does not reproduce the germline sequence, and a read error may be involved. The chain uses TRBV20-1 and TRBJ2-7, with 9 positions matching TRBD2. There are 9 residues in the CDR3. Germline V gene sequence: CDR1 DFQATT, CDR2 SNEGSKA (reference sequence). CDR3 region: CSQAASGVF. The CDR3 DNA is TGCAGTCAGGCGGCTAGCGGGGTCTTC.

This chain joins TRBV6-7 and TRBJ2-1; 7 bases are shared with TRBD2. TRBV6-7 is an ORF; its function is uncertain. The J segment lost 6 bases and the V segment lost 6 bases, leaving 23 bases of the junction unmatched. The CDR3 extends over 19 amino acids. CDR3: CASSRGLGNSLPVGNEQFF. CDR3 in DNA: TGTGCCAGCAGCCGCGGACTAGGGAACTCGCTCCCGGTTGGCAATGAGCAGTTCTTC.

V gene TRBV15 combines with J gene TRBJ2-7; 10 positions match TRBD2. CDR1 LNHNV and CDR2 YYDKDF come from the germline V gene (reference sequence). This CDR3 is 18 amino acids long. J lost 4 bases, V lost 0 bases, and 12 bases had no gene match. CDR3 residues: CATSRDHSMLAGAYEQYF. As DNA, the CDR3 is TGTGCCACCAGCAGAGATCATTCCATGCTAGCGGGAGCGTACGAGCAGTACTTC.

CDR3 sequence (DNA): TGTGCCTGGAAGGGCAGGGGGTATAGCAATCAGCCCCAGCATTTT. It codes for CAWKGRGYSNQPQHF. The chain recombines TRBV30 with TRBJ1-5, with 7 bases identical to TRBD1. The CDR3 spans 15 residues. The junction had 6 bases not matched to a gene; V was cut back by 4 bases and J by 0 bases. Germline values: CDR1 GTSNPN, CDR2 SVGIG (reference sequence).

The chain carries TRBV19 and TRBJ2-3, with D possibly being TRBD1 (5 bases). Trimming shortened V by 4 bases and J by 4 bases, and 9 bases separated the two germline ends. The CDR3 is 13 amino acids. In germline, CDR1 is LNHDA, CDR2 SQIVND (reference sequence). Written as DNA, the CDR3 is TGTGCCAGTAGTAATTCAGGGTCAGATACGCAGTATTTT. Translated, it gives CASSNSGSDTQYF.

This rearrangement joins TRBV28 to TRBJ2-7; 8 nucleotides align to TRBD1. Germline V lookup: CDR1 MDHEN, CDR2 SYDVKM. This CDR3 spans 14 amino acids. The ends lost 4 bases at V and 2 bases at J; junction bases unmatched: 4. The CDR3 is CASSSGQGAYEQYF. The CDR3 DNA follows: TGTGCCAGCAGTTCCGGACAGGGAGCCTACGAGCAGTACTTC.

The chain has TRBV19 and TRBJ1-5, with TRBD1 identical over 9 bases. The junction had 14 bases not matched to a gene; V was cut back by 9 bases and J by 11 bases. The CDR3 is 14 residues long. Germline loops: CDR1 LNHDA, CDR2 SQIVND (reference sequence). The CDR3 coding sequence is TGTGCCAGCCGGGACAGGGTCCCTTCGGGGACCCAGCATTTT. Translating gives CASRDRVPSGTQHF.

The CDR3 is CASSEGSTDTQYF. The CDR3 coding sequence is TGTGCCAGCTCCGAGGGGAGCACAGATACGCAGTATTTT. This chain links TRBV6-4 with TRBJ2-3; D tentatively reads TRBD1 or TRBD2 (5 bases each). The CDR3 is 13 residues long. The germline CDR1 and CDR2 sequences are MRHNA and SNTAGT. The ends were cut back, 8 bases at V and 0 bases at J, with 9 bases in the middle.

The J gene is TRBJ2-7, the V gene TRBV5-1; TRBD1 aligns across 8 bases. The ends lost 2 bases at V and 5 bases at J; junction bases unmatched: 9. The CDR3 length is 15 residues. The germline V gene has CDR1 SGHRS and CDR2 YFSETQ. CDR3 coding DNA: TGCGCCAGCAGCTTATACTTTGGACAGGGTGACGAGCAGTACTTC. This encodes CASSLYFGQGDEQYF.

With regard to this clone: The same CDR3 also results from other DNA sequences found in this sample. The chain carries TRBV28 and TRBJ2-5; D is possibly TRBD1 (6 bases). Germline CDR1 and CDR2: MDHEN and SYDVKM. The V end was cut by 2 bases, the J end by 0 bases, with 10 bases between. This CDR3 contains 15 residues. CDR3 DNA: TGTGCCAGCAGTTTAGGGGGCGGGTACCAAGAGACCCAGTACTTC. Its translation: CASSLGGGYQETQYF. The whole variable domain, remainder taken from reference TRBV28 and TRBJ2-5, is DVKVTQSSRYLVKRTGEKVFLECVQDMDHENMFWYRQDPGLGLRLIYFSYDVKMKEKGDIPEGYSVSREKKERFSLILESASTNQTSMYLCASSLGGGYQETQYFGPGTRLLVL.